This is a list of T cell receptor beta chains from one sample in a study of shared clonotypes between healthy human individuals. Profiling relied on immunoSEQ multiplex PCR, and the TCRdb table lists in-frame clones only, not all of them. The sample carries about 1.1 million clones, approximately 80% recorded once. Sequenced input: memory CD4+ T cells from PBMCs. Receptors were obtained from a man between 18 and 29 years old in good health. Some clones in this sample may be carry-over from other donors' samples. The conserved cysteine and the conserved F or W are not part of the CDR3 here. Clone size is not always given. Where it is, it says once, few, many or a class for expanded clones.

TRBJ1-1	few	TRBV10-3	ATSLGNTEAF
TRBJ2-3	few	TRBV7-2	ASSPDRGTDTQY
TRBJ2-7	few	TRBV12-5	ASALLVLRYEQY
TRBJ2-5	.	TRBV18	ASSPFNQETQY
TRBJ2-2	.	TRBV6-6	ASSFAGGTNTGELF
TRBJ2-3	.	TRBV4-2	ASSQWGLAGADTQY
TRBJ2-1	.	TRBV7-2	ASSPRTSGRGYEQF
TRBJ1-5	.	TRBV19	ASSYRQGFQPQH
TRBJ2-2	few	TRBV7-2	ASSPHPGELF
TRBJ2-1	once	TRBV27	ASRGTGAYNEQF
TRBJ2-7	few	TRBV19	ASSTPGLAAEQY
TRBJ2-5	.	TRBV7-6	ASSLEGLAGGVTQY
TRBJ2-1	.	TRBV6-5	ASNTPGLENEQF
TRBJ1-5	.	TRBV21-1	ASSKGGELGAWGQPQH
TRBJ2-3	.	TRBV9	ASSVSAGGTDTQY
TRBJ2-5	.	TRBV5-1	VSSGIGRGQETQY
TRBJ2-3	once	TRBV5-4	ASSDDPHGTDTQY
TRBJ1-2	.	TRBV15	ATSRDLIGGYGYT